This T cell receptor (beta chain) came from a study of shared clonotypes between healthy human individuals. Points from the study as a whole: Larger estimated richness was generally recorded for naive subsets relative to memory subsets.

As to this clone: Its antigen remains unknown.

Donors comprised only Caucasian adults living in Nashville, Tennessee. The CDR3 covers 15 residues. V trimming: 1 base; J trimming: 5 bases; junction bases outside the gene matches: 5. In germline, CDR1 is LNHDA, CDR2 SQIVND (reference sequence). Deep was the level used in running the assay. Original methodology: Filtering differed for immunoSEQ, which gave only junction sequences without quality scores. Sequenced by immunoSEQ multiplex PCR; TCRdb stores in-frame clones only, minus some. For V, J and clone size, that table is used; D and trimming come from the DNA. Of 2,500,000 or so clones in the sample, roughly nine tenths were seen once.

J is TRBJ2-5 and V is TRBV19; 9 positions match TRBD1. The sample consisted of naive CD4+ T cells sorted from blood. Documented subset: CD45RA+ positively selected. The source is a man younger than 35 in good health. CDR3 region: CASSIVTGGVETQYF. CDR3 in DNA: TGTGCCAGTAGTATAGTCACAGGGGGCGTGGAGACCCAGTACTTC.